This T cell receptor beta chain was captured by sequencing in a study of blood T cells in healthy people across ages (dated by TCRdb to 2015 to 2017). For the study in its entirety: Template switching captured roughly one uniquely barcoded TCR beta cDNA molecule per two T cells in model experiments. The study measured age-related changes in TCR beta repertoire diversity using deep sequencing normalized with unique cDNA molecular identifiers. Using the same blood draw, the study looked at two additional independent replicas of 1 million unique cDNA reads for two donors, one aged 18 to 30 and the other aged 80 or older. Four age groups were formed from the donors: young (average 16 years), middle-aged (around 37), aged (under 70) and long-lived (82). To avoid experimental bias, donors of different ages were randomly spread across the sequencing lanes. Overall results and qualifications from the work: Observed TCR beta diversity correlated strongly with the percentage of naive T cells measured by flow cytometry. Compared with the aged group, the long-lived group had more naive CD4+ T cells, fewer expanded clones and increased TCR diversity, a pattern suggesting age selection. Observed TCR beta diversity per million T cells fell roughly linearly with age, and a significant reduction was already apparent by age around 40. Because the CMV infection status of the donors was unknown, age-related changes in expanded clonotypes may potentially have been confounded. Total diversity estimates from one million sequenced T cells were considered lower bounds and underestimates. Since profiling was done on bulk unsorted PBMCs, naive and antigen-experienced compartments could not be conclusively compared.

Libraries came from 5' RACE. Instrument on record: Illumina HiSeq 2500. A second roughly 6 to 11 cycle PCR used a sample-barcoded 5' primer and a J-beta primer mix. A template-switch 5' adaptor carrying 12 random nucleotides introduced a unique molecular identifier onto each TCR beta cDNA molecule. Each sample yielded at least 3 million CDR3-containing paired-end reads. The Mint cDNA synthesis kit, primed by a TRBC-specific oligonucleotide, was used to synthesize first-strand cDNA from all RNA. All cDNA was treated with uracil-DNA glycosylase and then went through a first 18-cycle PCR with the universal primers M1SS and BC2_uni_R. The source study handled its data this way. Normalization of each sample was performed by random selection of 1 million high-quality reads, each carrying a distinct molecular identifier. Reads with shared molecular identifiers were discarded instead of being binned into consensus sequences. MiTCR, set to a Q25 quality threshold and the strictest error-elimination algorithm, was used for CDR3 identification, clonotype clustering and error correction. A nonparametric unseen species model with Euler transformation was used to estimate lower-bound total TCR beta diversity. TCRdb trimmed public reads at Q25 via fastp, called clones via MiXCR and kept in-frame beta chains. CDR3 protein sequences are deduplicated, and each keeps its most common genes and DNA. For this entry, the V and J calls and clone size follow TCRdb and not the study's own pipeline. The sample table contains approximately 730,000 distinct CDR3 sequences; only one count was recorded for about 55% of them. The top ten clonotypes cover approximately 41% of the sample.

The roughly 42 donors, aged roughly 6 to 95 years, were systemically healthy Caucasian individuals from Russia. Each donor gave 8 to 10 milliliters of peripheral blood, drawn into EDTA-treated Vacutainer tubes. PBMCs were isolated by Ficoll-Paque density-gradient centrifugation, with at least 6 million obtained per sample. Total RNA, at least 6 micrograms per sample, was extracted from PBMCs with Trizol reagent. For every donor, flow cytometry on a PBMC aliquot measured the percentage of naive CD45RAhigh/CD27high T cells. In the case of this clonotype: What antigen it recognizes has not been identified. Nothing much larger sits one base from this clone, and base qualities are not available.

As encoded in the germline V gene, CDR1 is MGHRA while CDR2 is YSYEKL. Inclusive of the bounding cysteine and phenylalanine, the CDR3 is 17 residues long. Only the CDR3 portion is preserved as DNA: 51 bases, with reading frame beginning at the first base. The chain was built from TRBV4-1 and TRBJ2-4, and 7 junctional nucleotides match TRBD2. The J call may be mistaken, given a closer DNA end match to TRBJ2-7. Sequenced input: blood. This clonotype originated in an elderly man in good health. The DNA is as follows: TGCGCCAGCAGCCAAGGGAGGGTGGGGACTACCGACTACGAGCAGTACTTC. The encoded protein is CASSQGRVGTTDYEQYF.